The 20 T cell receptor beta chains listed next were all sequenced from one sample in a study of blood T cell repertoires in COVID-19. Only in-frame clones appear in the TCRdb table, and some are missing; sequencing was by immunoSEQ multiplex PCR. The table includes more than 60,000 clones, 90% detected once. Sample: peripheral blood. Source of these receptors: a man aged 50-60 years with acute or convalescent COVID-19.

The chain joins TRBV6-5 to TRBJ2-3; D uncertain. Trimming cost V 2 bases and J 1 base, with 4 bases left between them. The CDR3 length is 13 residues. Germline CDR1 MNHEY, CDR2 SVGAGI. Written as DNA, the CDR3 is TGTGCCAGCAGTTACCGGGGCACAGATACGCAGTATTTT. It is translated as CASSYRGTDTQYF.

The rearrangement uses TRBV12-5 and TRBJ1-5, with D maybe TRBD1 (6 bases). Per the germline V gene, CDR1 is LGHNT and CDR2 is FRNRAP. V lost 3 bases and J lost 1, with 10 bases in between. This CDR3 is 15 amino acids long. For the CDR3, the DNA is TGTGCTAGTGGTTTAGCAGGGGTGAGCAATCAGCCCCAGCATTTT. It codes for CASGLAGVSNQPQHF.

The chain is built from TRBV9 and TRBJ2-7, with a weak D call TRBD2 (5 bases). CDR3 size: 13 residues. The ends were cut back, 2 bases at V and 6 bases at J, with 12 bases in the middle. The germline CDR1 and CDR2 sequences are SGDLS and YYNGEE. The CDR3 loop reads CASSVWENGEQYF. Here the CDR3 DNA reads TGTGCCAGCAGCGTGTGGGAGAACGGCGAGCAGTACTTC.

The chain combines TRBV5-1 with TRBJ2-5, with a possible D match to TRBD1 (5 bases). Germline assignment: CDR1 SGHRS and CDR2 YFSETQ. With 0 bases removed from V and 3 bases from J, the gap between germline ends came to 12 bases. CDR3 length: 15 residues. CDR3 protein: CASSLGGRPEETQYF. In DNA, the CDR3 is TGCGCCAGCAGCTTGGGGGGCAGGCCCGAAGAGACCCAGTACTTC.

The chain combines TRBV6-1 with TRBJ1-2, with D possibly matching TRBD1 (6 bases). This CDR3 is 14 amino acids long. Trimming removed 3 bases from V and 8 bases from J, with 16 bases in between. The germline V gene encodes CDR1 MNHNS and CDR2 SASEGT. CDR3 residues: CASSENRQVGGYTF. The CDR3 region has the DNA TGTGCCAGCAGTGAGAATCGACAGGTCGGCGGCTACACCTTC.

The rearrangement uses TRBV30 and TRBJ2-7, with TRBD2 matching 12 bases. V was clipped by 0 bases and J by 0 bases; unmatched bases: 9. There are 18 residues in the CDR3. CDR1 and CDR2 (germline): GTSNPN, SVGIG (reference sequence). CDR3 DNA sequence: TGTGCCTGGAGTGTACTTGCCCTAGCGGGAGGGAGCTCCTACGAGCAGTACTTC. Its translation is CAWSVLALAGGSSYEQYF.

The table lists this clone with a count of one. J is TRBJ2-7 and V is TRBV4-3, with 8 bases fitting TRBD1. Germline trimming cut 1 base from V and 0 bases from J; bases unmatched to any gene: 2. The CDR3 sequence is 15 residues long. Germline-derived CDR1 and CDR2 are LGHNA and YSLEER. CDR3 sequence (DNA): TGCGCCAGCAGCCAAGGACAGGGGTCCTCCTACGAGCAGTACTTC. Translation gives CASSQGQGSSYEQYF.

The V call is TRBV12-3 or TRBV12-4, the J call TRBJ2-1; D unresolved. The CDR3 runs to 10 residues. The ends were cut back, 8 bases at V and 7 bases at J, with 6 bases in the middle. CDR3 bases: TGTGCCAGCTCCAGGAATGAGCAGTTCTTC. This codes for CASSRNEQFF.

The chain recombines TRBV12-5 with TRBJ1-4; 9 bases are shared with TRBD1. With 1 base clipped from V and 0 bases from J, the junction kept 0 bases outside the gene matches. The CDR3 sequence is 16 residues long. Germline CDR1 reads LGHNT; CDR2 reads FRNRAP. CDR3 loop: CASGLGQGATNEKLFF. CDR3 nucleotides: TGTGCTAGTGGTTTGGGACAGGGGGCAACTAATGAAAAACTGTTTTTT.

This chain connects TRBV11-3 to TRBJ2-3; 9 positions agree with TRBD2. The CDR3 extends over 14 amino acids. From germline, CDR1 is SGHNT and CDR2 YENEEA. Trimming at V came to 3 bases and at J to 6 bases, leaving 4 bases not matched to a gene. CDR3 DNA: TGTGCCAGCAGCTTTAGCGGGAGAGTTGATACGCAGTATTTT. Amino acid sequence: CASSFSGRVDTQYF.

This chain connects TRBV5-8 to TRBJ2-7, with D perhaps matching TRBD1 (5 bases). With 0 bases removed from V and 9 bases from J, the gap between germline ends came to 16 bases. The CDR3 has 14 residues. Germline values: CDR1 SGHTS, CDR2 YDEGEE. CDR3: CASSLAFGHPRQYF. Written as DNA, the CDR3 is TGTGCCAGCAGCTTGGCTTTCGGACACCCTAGGCAGTACTTC.

This sequence joins TRBV7-2 and TRBJ2-7, with 7 bases identical to TRBD1. The germline gives CDR1 SGHTA, CDR2 FQGNSA. This CDR3 has 14 residues. With 5 bases clipped from V and 4 bases from J, the junction kept 8 bases outside the gene matches. The CDR3, as DNA: TGTGCCAGCAGCGCAACAGGGGCAAAGTACGAGCAGTACTTC. It is translated as CASSATGAKYEQYF.

The V and J genes are TRBV11-2 and TRBJ2-7, with TRBD2 identical over 9 bases. The CDR3 length is 17 residues. The germline V gene encodes CDR1 SGHAT and CDR2 FQNNGV. With 5 bases clipped from V and 1 base from J, the junction kept 12 bases outside the gene matches. Written as DNA, the CDR3 is TGTGCCAGCAGCCCTCCCCATAGCGGGAGAGGGTCCTACGAGCAGTACTTC. Translating it yields CASSPPHSGRGSYEQYF. Supplemented by reference TRBV11-2 and TRBJ2-7, the full variable domain reads EAGVAQSPRYKIIEKRQSVAFWCNPISGHATLYWYQQILGQGPKLLIQFQNNGVVDDSQLPKDRFSAERLKGVDSTLKIQPAKLEDSAVYLCASSPPHSGRGSYEQYFGPGTRLTVT.

The chain employs TRBV6-2 or TRBV6-3 and TRBJ2-7; D is possibly TRBD1 (5 bases). The germline V gene has CDR1 MNHEY and CDR2 SVGEGT. The germline V and J ends were trimmed by 0 bases and 3 bases, with 9 bases remaining between them. The CDR3 length is 14 residues. The CDR3 sequence: CASSYSGHSYEQYF. In nucleotides, the CDR3 is TGTGCCAGCAGTTACTCGGGGCACAGCTACGAGCAGTACTTC.

This sequence joins TRBV9 and TRBJ2-2, with D tentatively TRBD1 (6 bases). V was shortened by 3 bases and J by 6 bases, with 15 bases between the two germline ends. This CDR3 has 15 amino acids. Germline CDR1 reads SGDLS; CDR2 reads YYNGEE. The CDR3 spells CASSGQVARAGELFF. CDR3 nucleotides: TGTGCCAGCAGCGGACAGGTCGCTAGGGCCGGGGAGCTGTTTTTT.

This chain joins TRBV28 and TRBJ1-1; 10 bases are shared with TRBD1. The germline V gene has CDR1 MDHEN and CDR2 SYDVKM. This CDR3 is 15 amino acids long. The J segment lost 3 bases and the V segment lost 6 bases, leaving 7 bases of the junction unmatched. The CDR3: CASSSPGTGDTEAFF. The CDR3 nucleotides read TGTGCCAGCAGCAGCCCCGGGACAGGGGACACTGAAGCTTTCTTT.

Written as DNA, the CDR3 is TGCGCCAGCAGCCAAGACGGACAGGGGCTGAACACTGAAGCTTTCTTT. This translates into CASSQDGQGLNTEAFF. The rearrangement links TRBV4-3 to TRBJ1-1, with 9 bases lining up with TRBD1. CDR1 is LGHNA, CDR2 YSLEER, per germline. The CDR3 is 16 residues long. V lost 0 bases and J lost 0; bases outside the gene matches: 2.

The chain recombines TRBV7-6 with TRBJ2-5; 7 positions agree with TRBD1. Germline V gene lookup returns CDR1 SGHVS and CDR2 FNYEAQ. The CDR3 contains 14 residues. Losses at the gene ends were 5 bases for V and 5 bases for J; bases not matched to a gene: 8. Written as DNA, the CDR3 is TGTGCCAGCAGCGCCGGGACAGTCGCGGAGACCCAGTACTTC. This sequence encodes CASSAGTVAETQYF.

The genes are TRBV4-3 and TRBJ2-3, with 8 nucleotides matching TRBD2. The CDR3 is made up of 17 amino acids. CDR1 is LGHNA and CDR2 is YSLEER in the germline V gene. Unmatched junction bases numbered 6, after V lost 0 bases and J lost 1 base. This CDR3 is CASSQETVTSGTDTQYF. The CDR3, as DNA: TGCGCCAGCAGCCAAGAGACCGTGACTAGCGGCACAGATACGCAGTATTTT.

The V and J genes are TRBV18 and TRBJ1-4; possibly TRBD1 for D (6 bases). The V end lost 5 bases, the J end lost 6 bases, and 16 bases lay between the germline ends. Germline values: CDR1 KGHSH, CDR2 LQKENI. This CDR3 has 15 amino acids. CDR3 nucleotide sequence: TGTGCCAGCTCAAACTACAGGGATAGGGATGAAAAACTGTTTTTT. This codes for CASSNYRDRDEKLFF.